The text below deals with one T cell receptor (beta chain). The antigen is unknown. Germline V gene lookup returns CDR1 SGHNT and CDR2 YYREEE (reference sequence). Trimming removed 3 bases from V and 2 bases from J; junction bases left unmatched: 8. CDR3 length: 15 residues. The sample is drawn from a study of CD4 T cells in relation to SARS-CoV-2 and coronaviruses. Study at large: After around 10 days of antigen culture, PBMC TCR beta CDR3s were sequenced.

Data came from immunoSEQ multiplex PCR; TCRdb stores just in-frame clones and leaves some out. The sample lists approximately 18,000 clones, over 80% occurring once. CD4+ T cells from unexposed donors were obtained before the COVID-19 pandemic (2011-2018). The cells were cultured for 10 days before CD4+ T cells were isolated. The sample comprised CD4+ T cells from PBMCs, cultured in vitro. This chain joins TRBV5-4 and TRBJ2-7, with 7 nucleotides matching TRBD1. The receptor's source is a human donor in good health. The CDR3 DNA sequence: TGTGCCAGCAGCTCCACTCGACAGGGAACCTACGAGCAGTACTTC. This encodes CASSSTRQGTYEQYF.